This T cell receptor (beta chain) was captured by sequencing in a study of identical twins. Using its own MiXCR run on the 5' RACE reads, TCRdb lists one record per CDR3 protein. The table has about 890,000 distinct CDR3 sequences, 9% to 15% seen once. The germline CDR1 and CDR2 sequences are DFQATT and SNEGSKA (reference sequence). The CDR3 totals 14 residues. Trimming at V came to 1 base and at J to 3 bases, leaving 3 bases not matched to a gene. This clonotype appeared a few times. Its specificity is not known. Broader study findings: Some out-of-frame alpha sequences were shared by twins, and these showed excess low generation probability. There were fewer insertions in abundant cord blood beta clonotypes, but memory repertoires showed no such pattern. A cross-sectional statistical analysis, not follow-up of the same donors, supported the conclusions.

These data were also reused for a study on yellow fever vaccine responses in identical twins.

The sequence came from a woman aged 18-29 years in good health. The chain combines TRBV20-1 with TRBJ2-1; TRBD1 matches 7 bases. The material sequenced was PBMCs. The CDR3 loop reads CSARGDSRYNEQFF. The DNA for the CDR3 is TGCAGTGCTAGAGGGGACAGCCGCTACAATGAGCAGTTCTTC.